This T cell receptor beta chain was sequenced during a study of vaccination and CD4 T cells after COVID-19. As for the study in general: Nasal swab PCR had shown SARS-CoV-2 positivity in the convalescent patients (about 9 mild cases, one severe case). Post-COVID specimens were obtained a median about 100 days after diagnosis (range 35 to 161).

Study observations and caveats: Convalescent patients showed a median 86.3% of reactive clones that were seen only post-vaccination.

This sample's treatment: approximately 9-day PBMC culture with coronavirus spike peptide pools or control peptides (ViraFEST assay). Per well, a few million PBMCs were cultured in the presence of approximately 9 IU/ml IL-2 and 9 to 10 ug/ml peptide pools. Sequencing of DNA taken from cultured CD4+ T cells relied on the Oncomine TCR Beta short-read assay. TCRdb ran MiXCR on the PCR reads and lists one entry per CDR3 protein. The sample yields 20,000 to 25,000 distinct CDR3 sequences, 45% to 65% seen once. To note about this clonotype: Its cognate antigen is unknown.

This receptor was taken from a human donor who had recovered from COVID-19. Material: CD4+ T cells from blood, cultured in vitro.

The CDR3: CASSASGAGELFF. The CDR3 DNA is TGCGCCAGCAGCGCCTCAGGCGCCGGGGAGCTGTTTTTT. V gene TRBV5-1 combines with J gene TRBJ2-2; D is unclear. Germline V CDR1 and CDR2: SGHRS, YFSETQ. Deletions cut 4 bases from V and 6 bases from J, with 10 bases between. The CDR3 extends over 13 amino acids.